The clone carrying this T cell receptor (beta chain) showed up just a few times. What it binds is unknown. This record comes from a study of response to subunit inactivated influenza vaccine. Overall study results and limits: New T cells are recruited in small numbers by each seasonal influenza vaccination, according to the authors' suggestion.

TCRdb itself ran the RT-PCR reads through MiXCR, one entry per CDR3 protein. This repertoire shows about 180,000 distinct CDR3 sequences, 7.5% to 10% found once; its top ten account for 9.5% to 13%. The sequencing used non-naive T cells sorted from PBMCs, collected on the day of vaccination. The sequence was collected from a middle-aged man who received an inactivated influenza vaccine.

CDR3 sequence: CAWSVAHEKLFF. The DNA for the CDR3 is TGTGCCTGGAGTGTGGCCCATGAAAAACTGTTTTTT. The chain recombines TRBV30 with TRBJ1-4, with D unclear. This CDR3 is 12 amino acids long. Germline V gene lookup returns CDR1 GTSNPN and CDR2 SVGIG (reference sequence). Trimming shortened V by 0 bases and J by 6 bases, and 5 bases separated the two germline ends. The variable domain in full, with the rest retrieved from reference TRBV30 and TRBJ1-4, is SQTIHQWPATLVQPVGSPLSLECTVEGTSNPNLYWYRQAAGRGLQLLFYSVGIGQISSEVPQNLSASRPQDRQFILSSKKLLLSDSGFYLCAWSVAHEKLFFGSGTQLSVL.